This T cell receptor beta chain was identified in a study of neoadjuvant anti-PD-1 for oral cavity cancer. General observations from the study: Non-responders to neoadjuvant nivolumab had significantly more clonal PBMC T cells than responders. With a few patients per group, TCR findings need larger cohorts.

V dropped 1 base and J dropped 9 bases, with 31 bases sitting between them. Germline values: CDR1 SGHAT, CDR2 FQNNGV. The CDR3 sequence is 19 residues long. Specified time point: after neoadjuvant nivolumab, at surgical resection. Blood libraries mostly used about 500 ng genomic DNA, six replicates each. The method was immunoSEQ multiplex PCR; TCRdb's version includes in-frame clones alone and lacks a portion of them. The data show about 9,600 clones, less than 70% seen once. With respect to this clone: Antigen: not known.

This TCR derives from a person aged 35-79 years with oral cavity squamous cell carcinoma. The specimen comprised PBMCs, sampled after nivolumab (anti-PD-1) treatment. The rearrangement joins TRBV11-2 to TRBJ2-7; either TRBD1 or TRBD2 may fit D (5 bases each). The CDR3 loop is CASSLVAWGGRALDGGQYF. CDR3 nucleotide sequence: TGTGCCAGCAGCTTAGTAGCCTGGGGTGGCAGGGCCTTGGATGGGGGGCAGTACTTC.